Listed here are 19 T cell receptor beta chains from one sample, sequenced in a study of Graves' ophthalmopathy and Graves' hyperthyroidism. Amplified TCR beta CDR3 regions were obtained using RNA transcripts as template. In the first round, RT-PCR was carried out with HTBI primers, and a multiplex PCR formed the second round. TCRdb re-called the multiplex PCR reads with MiXCR, one entry per CDR3 protein. The sample lists some 360,000 distinct CDR3 sequences, about a sixth occurring once. The specimen was peripheral blood. These receptors were collected from an adult woman with stable Graves' hyperthyroidism.

This clonotype was counted ten times or more. This chain uses TRBV6-1 with TRBJ1-2, with a weak D call TRBD1 (5 bases). Per the germline V gene, CDR1 is MNHNS and CDR2 is SASEGT. The CDR3 totals 13 residues. Trimming took 1 base from V and 8 from J, leaving 11 bases between them. This CDR3 reads CASSEGGVGGYTF. CDR3 bases: TGTGCCAGCAGTGAAGGAGGGGTAGGGGGCTACACCTTC.

This clonotype was found many times. The chain employs TRBV12-5 and TRBJ1-5; 7 bases align to TRBD1. Germline V gene lookup returns CDR1 LGHNT and CDR2 FRNRAP. This CDR3 comprises 13 residues. With 7 bases clipped from V and 4 bases from J, the junction kept 4 bases outside the gene matches. The CDR3 bases are TGTGCTAGTGTTAGACAGGGAAATCAGCCCCAGCATTTT. Its protein is CASVRQGNQPQHF.

In regard to this clonotype: The junction differs from germline at one of its ends, possibly a read error. The chain combines TRBV5-5 with TRBJ1-5, with D possibly TRBD1 on 5 matching bases. Germline loops: CDR1 SGHKS, CDR2 YYEKEE (reference sequence). The CDR3 extends over 15 amino acids. The CDR3, as DNA: TGTGCCAACAGCTTGAGAGGGGAAGCCAATCAGCCCCAGCATTTT. Residues: CANSLRGEANQPQHF. Using reference TRBV5-5 and TRBJ1-5 for the parts outside the CDR3, the full variable domain is DAGVTQSPTHLIKTRGQQVTLRCSPISGHKSVSWYQQVLGQGPQFIFQYYEKEERGRGNFPDRFSARQFPNYSSELNVNALLLGDSALYLCANSLRGEANQPQHFGDGTRLSIL.

This clonotype has more than one count but fewer than ten. The rearrangement links TRBV6-1 to TRBJ1-1, with TRBD1 as a possible D gene (5 bases). This CDR3 is built from 13 residues. Looked up from germline, CDR1 is MNHNS and CDR2 is SASEGT. The ends were cut back, 6 bases at V and 4 bases at J, with 12 bases in the middle. CDR3: CASSHRGTTEAFF. The CDR3 bases are TGTGCCAGCAGCCACCGGGGGACCACTGAAGCTTTCTTT.

This clonotype was recorded at least ten times. The chain employs TRBV6-1 and TRBJ1-5; maybe TRBD1 (5 bases). Per the germline V gene, CDR1 is MNHNS and CDR2 is SASEGT. V lost 9 bases and J 3 bases, leaving 12 bases between the germline ends. The CDR3 is 13 amino acids. The CDR3 nucleotides are TGTGCCAGTGGACGGGACGACAATCAGCCCCAGCATTTT. Translated, it gives CASGRDDNQPQHF.

Regarding this clonotype: At one boundary the junction diverges from the germline segment, which might be a read error. The chain is built from TRBV2 and TRBJ2-4; 9 positions match TRBD1. The CDR3 has 14 residues. Germline CDR1 is SNHLY and CDR2 is FYNNEI. The CDR3 loop reads CASKKDRGGDIKYF. CDR3 bases: TGTGCCAGCAAGAAGGACAGGGGAGGGGACATTAAGTACTTC.

In this sample, this clonotype turned up a few times. The rearrangement uses TRBV20-1 and TRBJ1-2; 8 nucleotides agree with TRBD1. CDR1 is DFQATT, CDR2 SNEGSKA, per germline (reference sequence). The CDR3 is 16 amino acids. Trimming removed 0 bases from V and 4 bases from J; junction bases left unmatched: 10. The CDR3 region is CSARDFAGGVVYGYTF. In DNA, the CDR3 is TGCAGTGCTAGAGATTTTGCAGGGGGCGTCGTCTATGGCTACACCTTC.

The sample holds many counts of this clonotype. The chain joins TRBV20-1 to TRBJ1-5, with D maybe TRBD1 (5 bases). Trimming pared 3 bases from V and 2 bases from J, leaving 8 bases between. The CDR3 runs 13 residues. The V gene's germline CDR1 is DFQATT and CDR2 SNEGSKA (reference sequence). The CDR3 sequence: CSARWGGNQPQHF. CDR3 nucleotides: TGCAGTGCTAGGTGGGGGGGCAATCAGCCCCAGCATTTT.

This clonotype was seen many times. The chain recombines TRBV28 with TRBJ2-7; 8 positions match TRBD2. With V trimmed by 4 bases and J by 0 bases, 8 bases remained unmatched. CDR1 is MDHEN and CDR2 is SYDVKM in the germline V gene. This CDR3 has 16 residues. The CDR3 loop is CASSYSLSGSSYEQYF. CDR3 coding DNA: TGTGCCAGCAGTTACTCACTAAGCGGGAGCTCCTACGAGCAGTACTTC.

The sample holds many counts of this clonotype. This chain uses TRBV24-1 with TRBJ1-5, with a weak D call TRBD1 (5 bases). Germline lookup yields CDR1 KGHDR and CDR2 SFDVKD. The CDR3 spans 14 residues. The V end lost 3 bases, the J end lost 4 bases, and 9 bases lay between the germline ends. The CDR3 DNA is TGTGCCACCAGTGATCGACAGTTTAATCAGCCCCAGCATTTT. The encoded protein is CATSDRQFNQPQHF.

This clonotype was counted many times. The gene calls are TRBV28 and TRBJ1-5, with D tentatively TRBD1 (6 bases). The V and J ends lost 3 bases and 1 base respectively, with 10 bases between them. The V gene's germline CDR1 is MDHEN and CDR2 SYDVKM. This CDR3 region has 15 residues. The CDR3 DNA reads TGTGCCAGCAGTTTGCGGACAGTGAGCAATCAGCCCCAGCATTTT. It specifies CASSLRTVSNQPQHF.

At least ten counts were recorded for this clonotype. V and J are TRBV6-1 and TRBJ2-7; 8 nucleotides line up with TRBD1. Germline V CDR1 and CDR2: MNHNS, SASEGT. The CDR3 has 13 amino acids. V was clipped by 9 bases and J by 5 bases; unmatched bases: 9. This CDR3 is CASHRTGKDEQYF. For the CDR3, the DNA is TGTGCCAGTCATAGGACAGGGAAAGACGAGCAGTACTTC.

This clonotype has at least ten counts. The chain uses TRBV28 and TRBJ2-7; D possibly corresponds to TRBD2 (5 bases). The germline gives CDR1 MDHEN, CDR2 SYDVKM. Trimming cost V 3 bases and J 5 bases, with 17 bases left between them. There are 15 residues in the CDR3. The CDR3: CASSLVKGVIHEQYF. In nucleotides, the CDR3 is TGTGCCAGCAGTTTGGTCAAGGGAGTTATCCACGAGCAGTACTTC.

This clonotype was detected many times. This chain links TRBV6-2 or TRBV6-3 with TRBJ1-2; no firm D call. Germline V gene lookup returns CDR1 MNHEY and CDR2 SVGEGT. This CDR3 contains 14 residues. Trimming shortened V by 4 bases and J by 3 bases, and 12 bases separated the two germline ends. CDR3 region: CASSLDPADYGYTF. The CDR3 DNA is TGTGCCAGCAGTTTGGATCCGGCGGACTATGGCTACACCTTC.

The chain carries TRBV19 and TRBJ2-7; unclear D gene. V lost 3 bases and J 3 bases, leaving 9 bases between the germline ends. The germline gives CDR1 LNHDA, CDR2 SQIVND (reference sequence). The CDR3 consists of 13 residues. The CDR3 region is CASSILLGYEQYF. CDR3 DNA sequence: TGTGCCAGTAGTATCCTCTTGGGCTACGAGCAGTACTTC.

In its sample, this clonotype was seen many times. This rearrangement joins TRBV20-1 to TRBJ1-5; a weak D match, TRBD1 (5 bases). Deletions cut 5 bases from V and 2 bases from J, with 10 bases between. The germline V gene encodes CDR1 DFQATT and CDR2 SNEGSKA (reference sequence). This CDR3 is 13 amino acids long. In DNA form, the CDR3 reads TGCAGTGCTGGAGGGGCTGGCAATCAGCCCCAGCATTTT. Its protein is CSAGGAGNQPQHF.

The chain has TRBV24-1 and TRBJ2-7, with D possibly being TRBD1 (5 bases). Trimming took off 4 bases at V and 5 bases at J, with 11 bases between the two ends. CDR1 KGHDR and CDR2 SFDVKD come from the germline V gene. This CDR3 comprises 13 residues. The CDR3 reads CATSDSGNHEQYF. CDR3 nucleotide sequence: TGTGCCACCAGTGACTCAGGGAACCACGAGCAGTACTTC.

This clonotype has at least ten counts. The V call is TRBV6-5, the J call TRBJ1-5, with D possibly matching TRBD1 (5 bases). The CDR3 totals 14 residues. Trimming shortened V by 4 bases and J by 0 bases, and 7 bases separated the two germline ends. Germline CDR1 reads MNHEY; CDR2 reads SVGAGI. The CDR3 DNA sequence: TGTGCCAGCAGTTGGGACGGTAGCAATCAGCCCCAGCATTTT. Its translation: CASSWDGSNQPQHF.

This clonotype was observed at least ten times. V gene TRBV6-1 combines with J gene TRBJ2-7; D not certain. V was cut by 6 bases and J by 0 bases, with 15 bases left in between. The CDR3 is 15 amino acids. Germline CDR1 and CDR2: MNHNS and SASEGT. The CDR3 spells CASSSPLRTSYEQYF. Written as DNA, the CDR3 is TGTGCCAGCAGCTCCCCACTCCGGACCTCCTACGAGCAGTACTTC.